Following are 29 T cell receptor beta chains from one sample sequenced in a study of OX40 agonist ivuxolimab in advanced cancers. Repertoires were generated with immunoSEQ multiplex PCR, while TCRdb's copy carries only in-frame clones and drops some. The data hold over 40,000 clones, with 65% to 85% observed a single time. Sequenced here: CD4+ or CD8+ T cells sorted from blood, sampled in a trial of the OX40 agonist ivuxolimab. The source of these receptors is an adult with an advanced solid tumor such as melanoma, head and neck, liver or kidney cancer.

The rearrangement links TRBV19 to TRBJ1-5; 8 positions agree with TRBD1. The germline V gene has CDR1 LNHDA and CDR2 SQIVND (reference sequence). The ends lost 4 bases at V and 4 bases at J; junction bases unmatched: 6. The CDR3 loop spans 15 amino acids. CDR3: CASSTGQGGNQPQHF. The CDR3 DNA reads as TGTGCCAGTAGTACTGGACAGGGAGGAAATCAGCCCCAGCATTTT. The whole variable domain, filled in from reference TRBV19 and TRBJ1-5, reads DGGITQSPKYLFRKEGQNVTLSCEQNLNHDAMYWYRQDPGQGLRLIYYSQIVNDFQKGDIAEGYSVSREKKESFPLTVTSAQKNPTAFYLCASSTGQGGNQPQHFGDGTRLSIL.

This chain links TRBV9 with TRBJ2-3, with a weak D call TRBD1 (6 bases). The V gene's germline CDR1 is SGDLS and CDR2 YYNGEE. This CDR3 comprises 13 residues. V lost 0 bases to trimming and J lost 6 bases, with 8 bases between them. This CDR3 is CASSVVGADTQYF. Here the CDR3 DNA reads TGTGCCAGCAGCGTAGTGGGGGCTGATACGCAGTATTTT. The variable domain in full, completed from reference TRBV9 and TRBJ2-3, reads DSGVTQTPKHLITATGQRVTLRCSPRSGDLSVYWYQQSLDQGLQFLIQYYNGEERAKGNILERFSAQQFPDLHSELNLSSLELGDSALYFCASSVVGADTQYFGPGTRLTVL.

The gene calls are TRBV6-4 and TRBJ2-1, with TRBD2 matching 9 bases. The V and J ends lost 4 bases and 10 bases, in that order; junction bases with no gene match: 14. The CDR3 has 16 amino acids. Germline values: CDR1 MRHNA, CDR2 SNTAGT. The CDR3, as DNA: TGTGCCAGCAGTGCGGTGGGGCCGCGGGAGGGGAGGGAGCAGTTCTTC. Residues: CASSAVGPREGREQFF.

V usage is TRBV4-1 and J usage is TRBJ1-5, with TRBD1 matching 9 bases. This CDR3 is built from 17 residues. V shed 4 bases and J 1 base; nucleotides not matched to a gene: 8. Germline lookup yields CDR1 MGHRA and CDR2 YSYEKL. The CDR3 DNA reads as TGCGCCAGCAGCCCAGGGGACAGGGCGAGGAGCAATCAGCCCCAGCATTTT. Translation: CASSPGDRARSNQPQHF.

This chain links TRBV6-1 with TRBJ2-3; 9 nucleotides align to TRBD2. CDR3 length: 15 amino acids. Trimming cost V 0 bases and J 4 bases; bases outside gene matches: 2. CDR1 MNHNS and CDR2 SASEGT come from the germline V gene. Here the CDR3 reads CASSEALAGPDTQYF. Written as DNA, the CDR3 is TGTGCCAGCAGTGAAGCGCTAGCGGGACCAGATACGCAGTATTTT.

In its sample, this clone was seen a few times. The chain is built from TRBV30 and TRBJ1-5; D ambiguous. V was clipped by 2 bases and J by 0 bases, with 5 bases between them. The CDR3 contains 13 residues. Per the germline V gene, CDR1 is GTSNPN and CDR2 is SVGIG (reference sequence). CDR3 nucleotides: TGTGCCTGGAGTTCAGGTAGCAATCAGCCCCAGCATTTT. Translation: CAWSSGSNQPQHF.

V usage is TRBV5-4 and J usage is TRBJ2-7; 7 bases are shared with TRBD2. Germline trimming cut 4 bases from V and 8 bases from J; bases unmatched to any gene: 9. Germline lookup yields CDR1 SGHNT and CDR2 YYREEE (reference sequence). CDR3 size: 13 residues. The CDR3 reads CASSTPREAKQYF. CDR3 nucleotide sequence: TGTGCCAGCAGCACCCCCCGGGAGGCAAAGCAGTACTTC.

With regard to this clone: The junction departs from germline at one end; a sequencing error may be responsible. The V call is TRBV2, the J call TRBJ2-5, with TRBD2 identical over 12 bases. There are 14 residues in the CDR3. Germline V gene lookup returns CDR1 SNHLY and CDR2 FYNNEI. The CDR3 DNA is TGTGCCACCAGTATGGGACTAGCGGGAGAGACCCAGTACTTC. Translation: CATSMGLAGETQYF.

The chain recombines TRBV7-2 with TRBJ2-1; D could derive from TRBD1 or TRBD2 (5 bases each). The V end was cut by 5 bases, the J end by 3 bases, with 14 bases between. Per the germline V gene, CDR1 is SGHTA and CDR2 is FQGNSA. The CDR3 totals 15 residues. CDR3 in amino acids: CASSLRAGYYNEQFF. CDR3 DNA: TGTGCCAGCAGCCTGAGGGCAGGGTACTACAATGAGCAGTTCTTC.

This clone appeared once. J is TRBJ1-3 and V is TRBV9; TRBD1 agrees at 8 bases. The germline CDR1 and CDR2 sequences are SGDLS and YYNGEE. The CDR3 totals 15 residues. V gave up 3 bases and J gave up 4 bases; unmatched junction bases: 6. The CDR3 reads CASSGLTGGGNTIYF. The CDR3, as DNA: TGTGCCAGCAGCGGACTTACAGGGGGAGGAAACACCATATATTTT.

There are a few counts of this clone. The limits of the CDR3 on the DNA are not certain, so only TCRdb's listed CDR3 is given. The chain carries TRBV11-1 and TRBJ2-5; the table's D call, TRBD2, has no DNA check behind it. CDR1 and CDR2 from the germline V gene are SGHAT and FQDESV (reference sequence). Counting both end residues, the CDR3 totals 13 amino acids. CDR3 loop: CASSFGAGETQYF.

The chain couples TRBV9 to TRBJ1-1; D remains unclear. Germline V gives CDR1 SGDLS, CDR2 YYNGEE. The CDR3 consists of 14 residues. V shed 4 bases and J shed 1 base, with 11 bases lying between them. CDR3 nucleotides: TGTGCCAGCAGCTTAGAGGTTGGGAACACTGAAGCTTTCTTT. As protein: CASSLEVGNTEAFF.

This clone came up a few times. V usage is TRBV28 and J usage is TRBJ2-7, with 7 bases that match TRBD1. J was trimmed by 9 bases and V by 4 bases; bases with no gene match: 9. Germline values: CDR1 MDHEN, CDR2 SYDVKM. CDR3 length equals 13 residues. CDR3 DNA sequence: TGTGCCAGCAGTTCAGGACAGGAGCGTCGGCAGTACTTC. Its translation: CASSSGQERRQYF.

CDR3 nucleotides: TGTGCCAGCAGCTTAGAGGGTACTAGCGGGAGGTACTACAATGAGCAGTTCTTC. This encodes CASSLEGTSGRYYNEQFF. The chain carries TRBV7-2 and TRBJ2-1; 12 bases map to TRBD2. J was trimmed by 3 bases and V by 1 base; bases with no gene match: 7. The CDR3 extends over 18 amino acids. Germline CDR1 SGHTA, CDR2 FQGNSA.

CDR3 loop: CASSLPGQNFKETQYF. DNA for the CDR3: TGTGCCAGCTCACTTCCCGGACAGAACTTCAAAGAGACCCAGTACTTC. The rearrangement links TRBV18 to TRBJ2-5; D possibly corresponds to TRBD1 (6 bases). The CDR3 contains 16 residues. Trimming left V 4 bases short and J 3 bases short, with 18 bases between. Germline V gene lookup returns CDR1 KGHSH and CDR2 LQKENI.

This chain links TRBV5-1 with TRBJ2-1, with 14 bases lining up with TRBD2. V was clipped by 3 bases and J by 7 bases; unmatched bases: 15. Germline V gene lookup returns CDR1 SGHRS and CDR2 YFSETQ. The CDR3 covers 19 residues. The chain's CDR3 is CASSSAGLAGVSGRNEQFF. CDR3 DNA sequence: TGCGCCAGCAGCTCGGCGGGACTAGCGGGAGTGTCTGGGCGGAATGAGCAGTTCTTC.

V gene TRBV10-3 combines with J gene TRBJ2-7; 7 nucleotides line up with TRBD1. The CDR3 has 13 residues. Germline lookup yields CDR1 ENHRY and CDR2 SYGVKD. After removal of 4 bases from V and 6 bases from J, the junction contained 6 bases not matched to a gene. Here the CDR3 reads CAISAKTGLEQYF. The DNA of the CDR3 is TGTGCCATCAGTGCTAAGACAGGGCTCGAGCAGTACTTC.

The chain joins TRBV15 to TRBJ1-1; D possibly corresponds to TRBD1 (5 bases). V was shortened by 1 base and J by 5 bases, with 8 bases between the two germline ends. This CDR3 has 13 amino acids. Germline assignment: CDR1 LNHNV and CDR2 YYDKDF (reference sequence). The DNA of the CDR3 is TGTGCCACCAGCAGAGGAAAGGGGACTGAAGCTTTCTTT. As protein: CATSRGKGTEAFF.

V and J are TRBV2 and TRBJ1-2; 7 bases fit TRBD1. Trimming at V came to 8 bases and at J to 2 bases, leaving 5 bases not matched to a gene. The CDR3 is 13 amino acids. The V gene's germline CDR1 is SNHLY and CDR2 FYNNEI. This chain's CDR3 is CASATGQNYGYTF. The CDR3 coding sequence is TGTGCCAGCGCGACAGGGCAGAACTATGGCTACACCTTC.

V is TRBV4-2 and J is TRBJ2-2, with D tentatively TRBD1 (6 bases). V dropped 6 bases and J dropped 4 bases, with 15 bases sitting between them. Germline V gene lookup returns CDR1 LGHNA and CDR2 YNFKEQ. The CDR3 runs to 15 residues. DNA of the CDR3: TGTGCCAGCAGGAAGGGTCAGGGGCGCACCGGGGAGCTGTTTTTT. Its protein is CASRKGQGRTGELFF.

The chain employs TRBV27 and TRBJ2-1; no clear D gene. The CDR3 is 16 residues long. V shed 5 bases and J shed 0 bases, with 14 bases lying between them. The germline V gene has CDR1 MNHEY and CDR2 SMNVEV (reference sequence). The CDR3 sequence is CASSPPRASSYNEQFF. The CDR3 DNA is TGTGCCAGCAGTCCCCCAAGAGCCAGCTCCTACAATGAGCAGTTCTTC.

The chain couples TRBV4-2 to TRBJ2-7; TRBD2 aligns across 12 bases. V was clipped by 0 bases and J by 1 base; unmatched bases: 1. The CDR3 extends over 16 amino acids. Germline V gene data show CDR1 as LGHNA and CDR2 as YNFKEQ. The chain's CDR3 is CASSQDLAGGSYEQYF. The CDR3 coding sequence is TGTGCCAGCAGCCAAGATCTAGCGGGAGGGTCCTACGAGCAGTACTTC.

The chain uses TRBV7-9 and TRBJ1-4; the D is unclear. Between the trimmed V and J ends, which lost 4 bases and 8 bases, there was a span of 11 bases. The length of the CDR3 is 13 residues. CDR1 is SEHNR, CDR2 FQNEAQ, per germline (reference sequence). CDR3 region: CASSSTEEEKLFF. The CDR3 region has the DNA TGTGCCAGCAGCTCGACGGAAGAGGAAAAACTGTTTTTT.

This clone has a handful of counts. The V call is TRBV11-3, the J call TRBJ1-3; D is ambiguous. This CDR3 contains 13 residues. Germline CDR1 is SGHNT and CDR2 is YENEEA. V gave up 4 bases and J gave up 4 bases, with 8 bases separating them. CDR3 loop: CASSSLPGNTIYF. Written as DNA, the CDR3 is TGTGCCAGCAGCTCGCTTCCCGGAAACACCATATATTTT. Combining the CDR3 with reference TRBV11-3 and TRBJ1-3 gives the whole variable domain EAGVVQSPRYKIIEKKQPVAFWCNPISGHNTLYWYLQNLGQGPELLIRYENEEAVDDSQLPKDRFSAERLKGVDSTLKIQPAELGDSAVYLCASSSLPGNTIYFGEGSWLTVV.

This sequence joins TRBV11-3 and TRBJ1-6; no firm D call. Trimming shortened V by 2 bases and J by 7 bases, and 12 bases separated the two germline ends. Looked up from germline, CDR1 is SGHNT and CDR2 is YENEEA. This CDR3 region has 15 residues. The CDR3 loop is CASSLLYGTNSPLHF. CDR3 nucleotide sequence: TGTGCCAGCAGCTTATTGTACGGAACGAATTCACCCCTCCACTTT. The full variable domain, its missing parts supplied by reference TRBV11-3 and TRBJ1-6, is EAGVVQSPRYKIIEKKQPVAFWCNPISGHNTLYWYLQNLGQGPELLIRYENEEAVDDSQLPKDRFSAERLKGVDSTLKIQPAELGDSAVYLCASSLLYGTNSPLHFGNGTRLTVT.

The sample holds a few counts of this clone. The chain recombines TRBV28 with TRBJ2-1; the match to TRBD2 covers 10 bases. CDR3 size: 16 residues. Germline V gene data show CDR1 as MDHEN and CDR2 as SYDVKM. V lost 6 bases and J lost 4; bases outside the gene matches: 9. The chain's CDR3 is CASSRRTSGYYNEQFF. Here the CDR3 DNA reads TGTGCCAGCAGCCGTAGGACTAGCGGATATTACAATGAGCAGTTCTTC.

This chain uses TRBV6-1 with TRBJ2-7, with D possibly TRBD1 on 6 matching bases. Trimming took 5 bases from V and 4 from J, leaving 15 bases between them. The CDR3 has 14 amino acids. CDR1 is MNHNS and CDR2 is SASEGT in the germline V gene. The chain's CDR3 is CASSFQIQGYEQYF. The DNA of the CDR3 is TGTGCCAGCAGTTTCCAGATACAGGGTTACGAGCAGTACTTC.

The sample holds one count of this clone. V and J are TRBV6-1 and TRBJ1-3; the D is unclear. Trimming stripped 7 bases from V and 0 bases from J, with 7 bases between. The CDR3 runs 13 residues. Germline V gives CDR1 MNHNS, CDR2 SASEGT. The CDR3, as DNA: TGTGCCAGCACCCCAGGCTCTGGAAACACCATATATTTT. Protein sequence: CASTPGSGNTIYF.

This clone was counted only a few times. The V gene is TRBV12-5, the J gene TRBJ2-3; unclear D gene. CDR1 is LGHNT, CDR2 FRNRAP, per germline. V was pared by 1 base and J by 0 bases, with 5 bases between. This CDR3 has 14 amino acids. The CDR3 here is CASGLGVSTDTQYF. CDR3 nucleotides: TGTGCTAGTGGTTTGGGTGTCAGCACAGATACGCAGTATTTT.